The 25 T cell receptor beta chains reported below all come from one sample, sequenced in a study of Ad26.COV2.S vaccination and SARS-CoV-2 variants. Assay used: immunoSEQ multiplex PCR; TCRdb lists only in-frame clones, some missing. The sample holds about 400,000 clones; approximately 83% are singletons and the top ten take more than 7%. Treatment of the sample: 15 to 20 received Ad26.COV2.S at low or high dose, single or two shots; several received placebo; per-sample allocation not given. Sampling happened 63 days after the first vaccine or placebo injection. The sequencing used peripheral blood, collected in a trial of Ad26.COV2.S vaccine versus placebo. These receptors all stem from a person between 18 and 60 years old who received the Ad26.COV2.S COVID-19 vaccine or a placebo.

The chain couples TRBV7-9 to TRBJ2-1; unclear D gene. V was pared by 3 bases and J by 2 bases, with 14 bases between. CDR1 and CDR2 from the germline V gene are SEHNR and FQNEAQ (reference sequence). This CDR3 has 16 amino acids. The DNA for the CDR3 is TGTGCCAGCAGCTTTACGTTAGCTATCCCCTACAATGAGCAGTTCTTC. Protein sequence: CASSFTLAIPYNEQFF.

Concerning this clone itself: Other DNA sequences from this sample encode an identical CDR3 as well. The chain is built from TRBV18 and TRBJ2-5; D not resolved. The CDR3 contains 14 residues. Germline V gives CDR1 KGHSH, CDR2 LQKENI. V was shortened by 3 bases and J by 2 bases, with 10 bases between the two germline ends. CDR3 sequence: CASSPPEVQETQYF. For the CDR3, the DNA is TGTGCCAGCTCACCCCCTGAGGTACAAGAGACCCAGTACTTC.

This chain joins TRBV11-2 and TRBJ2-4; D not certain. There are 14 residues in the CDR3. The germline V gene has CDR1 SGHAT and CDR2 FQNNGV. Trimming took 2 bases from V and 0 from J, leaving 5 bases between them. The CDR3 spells CASSLLRAKNIQYF. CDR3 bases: TGTGCCAGCAGCTTATTACGAGCCAAAAACATTCAGTACTTC.

The CDR3 DNA sequence: TGTGCCCTTATGACAGGGACTAGCGGGGGCCATGAGCAGTTCTTC. Its protein product is CALMTGTSGGHEQFF. The chain links TRBV5-5 to TRBJ2-1; 14 bases align to TRBD2. Germline lookup yields CDR1 SGHKS and CDR2 YYEKEE (reference sequence). After removal of 10 bases from V and 8 bases from J, the junction contained 11 bases not matched to a gene. The CDR3 consists of 15 residues.

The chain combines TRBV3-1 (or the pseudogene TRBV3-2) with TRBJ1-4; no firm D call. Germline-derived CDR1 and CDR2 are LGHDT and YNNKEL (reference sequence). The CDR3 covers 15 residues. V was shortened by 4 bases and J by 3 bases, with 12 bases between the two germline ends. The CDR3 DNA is TGTGCCAGCAGCCCTTTCCCGGGATCTAATGAAAAACTGTTTTTT. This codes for CASSPFPGSNEKLFF.

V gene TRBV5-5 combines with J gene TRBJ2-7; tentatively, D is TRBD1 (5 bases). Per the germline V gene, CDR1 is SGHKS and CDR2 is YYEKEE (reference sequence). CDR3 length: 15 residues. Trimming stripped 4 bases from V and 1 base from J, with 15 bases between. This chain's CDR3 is CASSRKPGSSYEQYF. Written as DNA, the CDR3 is TGTGCCAGCAGCCGAAAACCAGGGTCGTCCTACGAGCAGTACTTC.

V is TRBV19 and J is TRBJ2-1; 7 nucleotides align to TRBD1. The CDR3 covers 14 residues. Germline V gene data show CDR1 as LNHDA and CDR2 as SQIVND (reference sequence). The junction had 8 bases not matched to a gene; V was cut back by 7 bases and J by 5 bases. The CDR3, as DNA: TGTGCCAGTATAAGGGGGACAGCTAACAATGAGCAGTTCTTC. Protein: CASIRGTANNEQFF. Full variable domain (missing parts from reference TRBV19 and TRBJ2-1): DGGITQSPKYLFRKEGQNVTLSCEQNLNHDAMYWYRQDPGQGLRLIYYSQIVNDFQKGDIAEGYSVSREKKESFPLTVTSAQKNPTAFYLCASIRGTANNEQFFGPGTRLTVL.

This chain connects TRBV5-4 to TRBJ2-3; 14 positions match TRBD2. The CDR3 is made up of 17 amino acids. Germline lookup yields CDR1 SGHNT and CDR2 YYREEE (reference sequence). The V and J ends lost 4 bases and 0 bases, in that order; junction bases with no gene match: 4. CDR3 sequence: CASSRRTSGGSTDTQYF. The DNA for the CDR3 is TGTGCCAGCAGCAGACGGACTAGCGGGGGGAGCACAGATACGCAGTATTTT. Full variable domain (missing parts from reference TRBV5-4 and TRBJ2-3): ETGVTQSPTHLIKTRGQQVTLRCSSQSGHNTVSWYQQALGQGPQFIFQYYREEENGRGNFPPRFSGLQFPNYSSELNVNALELDDSALYLCASSRRTSGGSTDTQYFGPGTRLTVL.

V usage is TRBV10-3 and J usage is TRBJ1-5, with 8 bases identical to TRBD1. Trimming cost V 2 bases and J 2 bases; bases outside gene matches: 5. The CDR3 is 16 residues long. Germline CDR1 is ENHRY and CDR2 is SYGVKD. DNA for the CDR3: TGTGCCATCAGTGAGGCAGGACAGGGCGGCAATCAGCCCCAGCATTTT. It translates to CAISEAGQGGNQPQHF.

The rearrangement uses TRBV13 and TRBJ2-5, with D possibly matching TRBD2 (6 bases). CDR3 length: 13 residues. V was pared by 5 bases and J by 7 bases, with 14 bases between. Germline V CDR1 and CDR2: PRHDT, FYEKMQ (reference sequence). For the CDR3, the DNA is TGTGCCAGCAGCCACGGGAGTTTGGGGACCCAGTACTTC. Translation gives CASSHGSLGTQYF.

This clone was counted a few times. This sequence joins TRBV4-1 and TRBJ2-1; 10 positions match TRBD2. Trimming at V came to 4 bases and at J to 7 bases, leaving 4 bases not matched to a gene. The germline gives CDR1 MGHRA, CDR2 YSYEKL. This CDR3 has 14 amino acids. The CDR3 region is CASSRTSGENEQFF. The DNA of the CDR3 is TGCGCCAGCAGCCGGACTAGCGGAGAAAATGAGCAGTTCTTC.

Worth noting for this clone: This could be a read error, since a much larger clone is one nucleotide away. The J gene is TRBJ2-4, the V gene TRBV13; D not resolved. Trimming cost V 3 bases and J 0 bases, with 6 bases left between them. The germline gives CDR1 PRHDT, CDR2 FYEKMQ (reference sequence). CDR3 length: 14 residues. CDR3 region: CASSLGKAKNIQYF. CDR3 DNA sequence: TGTGCCAGCAGCTTGGGGAAAGCCAAAAACATTCAGTACTTC.

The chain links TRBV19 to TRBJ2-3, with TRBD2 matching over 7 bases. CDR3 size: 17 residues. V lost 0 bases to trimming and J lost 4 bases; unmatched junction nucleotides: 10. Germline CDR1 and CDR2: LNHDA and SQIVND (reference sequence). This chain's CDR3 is CASSIDRGRTRADTQYF. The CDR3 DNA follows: TGTGCCAGTAGTATAGACCGGGGGAGGACTAGAGCAGATACGCAGTATTTT.

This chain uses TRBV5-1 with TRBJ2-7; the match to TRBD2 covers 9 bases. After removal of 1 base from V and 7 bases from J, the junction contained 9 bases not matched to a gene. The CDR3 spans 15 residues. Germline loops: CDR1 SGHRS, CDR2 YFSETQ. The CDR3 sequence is CASSLSPSGVREQYF. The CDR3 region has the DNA TGCGCCAGCAGCTTGTCCCCTAGCGGGGTAAGAGAGCAGTACTTC.

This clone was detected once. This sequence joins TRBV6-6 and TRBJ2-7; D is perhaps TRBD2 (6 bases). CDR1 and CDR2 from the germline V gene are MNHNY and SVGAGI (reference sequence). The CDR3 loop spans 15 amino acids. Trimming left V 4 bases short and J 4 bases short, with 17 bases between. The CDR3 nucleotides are TGTGCCAGCAGTTGGGGGGAAAGGGCTCATTACGAGCAGTACTTC. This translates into CASSWGERAHYEQYF.

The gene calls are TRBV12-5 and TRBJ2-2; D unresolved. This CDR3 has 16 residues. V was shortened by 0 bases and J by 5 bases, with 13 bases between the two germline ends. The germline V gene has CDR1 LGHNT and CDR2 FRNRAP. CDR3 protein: CASGLVVNVQTGELFF. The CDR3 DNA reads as TGTGCTAGTGGTTTGGTAGTTAATGTTCAAACCGGGGAGCTGTTTTTT.

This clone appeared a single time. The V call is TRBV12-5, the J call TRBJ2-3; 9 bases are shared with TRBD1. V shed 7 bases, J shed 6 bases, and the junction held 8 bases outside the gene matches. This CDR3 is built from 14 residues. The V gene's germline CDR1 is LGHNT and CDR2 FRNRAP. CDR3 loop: CASVTGQGLDTQYF. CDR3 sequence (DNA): TGTGCTAGTGTAACAGGACAGGGGTTGGATACGCAGTATTTT.

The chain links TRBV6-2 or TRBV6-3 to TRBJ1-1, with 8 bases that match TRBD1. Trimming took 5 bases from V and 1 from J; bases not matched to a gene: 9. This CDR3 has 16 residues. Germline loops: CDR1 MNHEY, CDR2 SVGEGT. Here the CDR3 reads CASSLPLGTGNTEAFF. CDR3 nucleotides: TGTGCCAGCAGTCTGCCCCTGGGGACAGGGAACACTGAAGCTTTCTTT.

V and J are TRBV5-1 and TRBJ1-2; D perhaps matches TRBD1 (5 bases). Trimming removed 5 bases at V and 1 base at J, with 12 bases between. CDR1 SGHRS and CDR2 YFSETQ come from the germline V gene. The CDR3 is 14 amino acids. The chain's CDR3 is CASRLTELNYGYTF. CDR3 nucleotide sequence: TGCGCCAGCAGGTTGACAGAGCTTAACTATGGCTACACCTTC.

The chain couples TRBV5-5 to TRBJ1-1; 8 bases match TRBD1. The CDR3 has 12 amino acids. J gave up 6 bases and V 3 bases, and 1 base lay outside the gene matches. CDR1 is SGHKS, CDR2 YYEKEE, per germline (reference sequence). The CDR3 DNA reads TGTGCCAGCAGCTACAGGGGGTCTGAAGCTTTCTTT. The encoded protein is CASSYRGSEAFF. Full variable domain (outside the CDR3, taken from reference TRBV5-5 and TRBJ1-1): DAGVTQSPTHLIKTRGQQVTLRCSPISGHKSVSWYQQVLGQGPQFIFQYYEKEERGRGNFPDRFSARQFPNYSSELNVNALLLGDSALYLCASSYRGSEAFFGQGTRLTVV.

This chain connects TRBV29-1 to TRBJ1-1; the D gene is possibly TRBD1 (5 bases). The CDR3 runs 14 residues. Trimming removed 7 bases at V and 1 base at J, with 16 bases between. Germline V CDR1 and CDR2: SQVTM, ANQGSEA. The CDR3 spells CSAADSFANTEAFF. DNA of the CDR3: TGCAGCGCCGCTGACAGCTTCGCGAACACTGAAGCTTTCTTT.

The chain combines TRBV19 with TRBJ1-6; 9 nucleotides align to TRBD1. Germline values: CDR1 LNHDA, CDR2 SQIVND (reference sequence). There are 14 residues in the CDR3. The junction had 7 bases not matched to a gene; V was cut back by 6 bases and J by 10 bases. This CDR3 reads CASRAGTGPSPLHF. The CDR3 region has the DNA TGTGCCAGTAGGGCCGGGACAGGGCCCTCACCCCTCCACTTT.

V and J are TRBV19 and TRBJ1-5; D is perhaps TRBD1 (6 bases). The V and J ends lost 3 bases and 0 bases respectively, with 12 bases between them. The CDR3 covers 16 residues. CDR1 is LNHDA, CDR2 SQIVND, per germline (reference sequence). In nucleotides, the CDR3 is TGTGCCAGTAGTATCGGGGGCGCATATAGCAATCAGCCCCAGCATTTT. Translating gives CASSIGGAYSNQPQHF.

CDR3 in amino acids: CATSDGLAGETQYF. CDR3 sequence (DNA): TGTGCCACCAGTGACGGGCTAGCGGGAGAGACCCAGTACTTC. J is TRBJ2-5 and V is TRBV24-1; 8 positions match TRBD2. This CDR3 has 14 amino acids. V was pared by 4 bases and J by 4 bases, with 4 bases of the junction left unmatched. CDR1 and CDR2 from the germline V gene are KGHDR and SFDVKD.

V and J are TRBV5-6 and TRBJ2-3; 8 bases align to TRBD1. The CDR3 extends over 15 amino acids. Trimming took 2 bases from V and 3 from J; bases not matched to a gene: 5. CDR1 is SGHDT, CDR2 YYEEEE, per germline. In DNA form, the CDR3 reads TGTGCCAGCAGCTTCTACGACAGGGGTACAGATACGCAGTATTTT. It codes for CASSFYDRGTDTQYF.